The 10 T cell receptor beta chains below all came from one sample that was sequenced in a study of technical replicates of blood from a few donors. Sequencing used immunoSEQ multiplex PCR; TCRdb keeps in-frame clones, though not all of them. The data contain about 56,000 clones, around 93% of them singletons. Sample: PBMCs. Every receptor here comes from a human donor in good health. Some clones in this sample may be carry-over from other donors' samples.

The chain employs TRBV19 and TRBJ1-5; D not certain. Germline-derived CDR1 and CDR2 are LNHDA and SQIVND (reference sequence). CDR3 length: 14 residues. V dropped 4 bases and J dropped 6 bases, with 13 bases sitting between them. The CDR3 protein is CASSNRAAGQPQHF. For the CDR3, the DNA is TGTGCCAGTAGTAACCGGGCCGCGGGTCAGCCCCAGCATTTT.

The chain recombines TRBV13 with TRBJ1-1, with 7 bases aligning to TRBD1. This CDR3 region has 16 residues. Germline CDR1 reads PRHDT; CDR2 reads FYEKMQ (reference sequence). Trimming cost V 4 bases and J 5 bases; bases outside gene matches: 13. Here the CDR3 reads CASSSGTVMEWTEAFF. The CDR3 DNA reads as TGTGCCAGCAGCTCCGGGACAGTCATGGAGTGGACTGAAGCTTTCTTT.

The rearrangement joins TRBV4-3 to TRBJ2-5; 8 nucleotides align to TRBD1. V shed 0 bases, J shed 1 base, and the junction held 4 bases outside the gene matches. Germline V CDR1 and CDR2: LGHNA, YSLEER. The CDR3 is made up of 16 amino acids. This CDR3 is CASSQDWTGPQETQYF. The CDR3 nucleotides read TGCGCCAGCAGCCAAGATTGGACAGGGCCCCAAGAGACCCAGTACTTC.

The rearrangement links TRBV2 to TRBJ2-5, with 7 bases fitting TRBD1. The CDR3 extends over 13 amino acids. J gave up 5 bases and V 5 bases, and 5 bases lay outside the gene matches. Germline loops: CDR1 SNHLY, CDR2 FYNNEI. The CDR3, as DNA: TGTGCCAGCAGTCACGACAGGGTTGAGACCCAGTACTTC. This codes for CASSHDRVETQYF.

The V call is TRBV2, the J call TRBJ2-1, with 12 bases fitting TRBD2. V lost 6 bases to trimming and J lost 7 bases; unmatched junction nucleotides: 16. The CDR3 contains 18 residues. Per germline, CDR1 SNHLY and CDR2 FYNNEI. CDR3 coding DNA: TGTGCCAGCAGGGATATAGGGACTAGCGGGCCTTCGGGGAATGAGCAGTTCTTC. Translating gives CASRDIGTSGPSGNEQFF. The variable domain in full, with the rest retrieved from reference TRBV2 and TRBJ2-1, is EPEVTQTPSHQVTQMGQEVILRCVPISNHLYFYWYRQILGQKVEFLVSFYNNEISEKSEIFDDQFSVERPDGSNFTLKIRSTKLEDSAMYFCASRDIGTSGPSGNEQFFGPGTRLTVL.

V usage is TRBV5-1 and J usage is TRBJ2-7; 10 nucleotides line up with TRBD1. Germline CDR1 is SGHRS and CDR2 is YFSETQ. V trimming: 0 bases; J trimming: 5 bases; junction bases outside the gene matches: 8. The CDR3 has 16 residues. The CDR3 sequence is CASSLGLGQGFNEQYF. In DNA, the CDR3 is TGCGCCAGCAGCTTGGGTTTGGGACAGGGGTTCAACGAGCAGTACTTC.

This chain connects TRBV5-1 to TRBJ2-1, with D perhaps TRBD1 (6 bases). V lost 2 bases, J lost 2 bases, and 11 bases lay in between. The CDR3 is 15 residues long. CDR1 is SGHRS and CDR2 is YFSETQ in the germline V gene. CDR3 amino acids: CASSLQGAPYNEQFF. The DNA for the CDR3 is TGCGCCAGCAGCTTACAGGGCGCACCCTACAATGAGCAGTTCTTC.

This chain connects TRBV6-6 to TRBJ2-7, with D possibly being TRBD1 (5 bases). Deletions cut 6 bases from V and 7 bases from J, with 13 bases between. CDR1 MNHNY and CDR2 SVGAGI come from the germline V gene (reference sequence). CDR3 length: 12 residues. CDR3 nucleotide sequence: TGTGCCAGCAGCCCCCTAGGGGATGAGCAGTACTTC. Residues: CASSPLGDEQYF.

The rearrangement joins TRBV30 to TRBJ1-6; 7 nucleotides align to TRBD1. Germline CDR1 GTSNPN, CDR2 SVGIG (reference sequence). The CDR3 loop spans 13 amino acids. The V segment lost 5 bases and the J segment 4 bases; nucleotides outside the gene matches: 2. DNA of the CDR3: TGTGCCTGGTCGGGACAGTATAATTCACCCCTCCACTTT. The encoded protein is CAWSGQYNSPLHF.

The V call is TRBV30, the J call TRBJ2-2; D may be TRBD2 (6 bases). Germline CDR1 GTSNPN, CDR2 SVGIG (reference sequence). This CDR3 spans 14 amino acids. V was clipped by 4 bases and J by 8 bases, with 17 bases between them. DNA of the CDR3: TGTGCCTGGATCAGCGGGCAAACGGGGGGGGAGCTGTTTTTT. Its protein is CAWISGQTGGELFF.